This TCR beta chain came from a study of cytomegalovirus exposure and HLA in healthy donors. PCR was performed using 60 Vbeta and 13 Jbeta primers. Clones were read by immunoSEQ multiplex PCR, and TCRdb kept only the in-frame ones, dropping some. The repertoire has hundreds of thousands of clones, around nine tenths of them found once; the top ten carry less than 2.5%. Study findings and constraints: Later, an analysis showed that TCR beta chains associated with HLA were more clonally expanded than others that were equally common. In a later analysis, a missense DCLRE1C variant was linked to TCR beta V- and J-gene trimming.

V was shortened by 1 base and J by 6 bases, with 24 bases between the two germline ends. The CDR3 runs 19 residues. The germline V gene has CDR1 SGHTA and CDR2 FQGNSA. Comments on this clone: Its antigen remains unidentified.

The chain combines TRBV7-2 with TRBJ2-2; the D gene is possibly TRBD2 (7 bases). This sequence originates from a woman aged 18 to 35 in good health and CMV-seronegative. The sequenced sample consisted of PBMCs. This CDR3 is CASSLGPSRGGSEPGELFF. The CDR3 region has the DNA TGTGCCAGCAGCTTAGGTCCCTCGAGGGGGGGCTCGGAGCCCGGGGAGCTGTTTTTT.